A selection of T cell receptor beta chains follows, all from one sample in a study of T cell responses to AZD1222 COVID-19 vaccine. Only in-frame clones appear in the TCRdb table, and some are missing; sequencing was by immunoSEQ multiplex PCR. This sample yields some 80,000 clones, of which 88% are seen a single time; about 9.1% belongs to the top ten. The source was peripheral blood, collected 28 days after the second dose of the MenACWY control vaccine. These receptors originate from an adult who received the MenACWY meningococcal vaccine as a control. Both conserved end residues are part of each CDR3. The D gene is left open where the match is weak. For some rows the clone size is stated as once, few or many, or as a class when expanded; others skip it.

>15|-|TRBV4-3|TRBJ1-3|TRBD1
CASSHGDSSGNTIYF
TGCGCCAGCAGCCACGGGGACAGCTCTGGAAACACCATATATTTT
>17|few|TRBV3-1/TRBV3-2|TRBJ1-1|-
CASSQDLMVGLNTEAFF
TGTGCCAGCAGCCAAGATTTAATGGTGGGTTTGAACACTGAAGCTTTCTTT
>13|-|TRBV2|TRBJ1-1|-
CASSLDRNTEAFF
TGTGCCAGCAGTCTGGACAGGAACACTGAAGCTTTCTTT
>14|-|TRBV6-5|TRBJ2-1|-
CASSQSSSYNEQFF
TGTGCCAGCAGTCAGTCGAGCTCCTACAATGAGCAGTTCTTC
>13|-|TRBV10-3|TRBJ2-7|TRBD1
CAITGQHDYEQYF
TGTGCCATAACGGGACAGCATGACTACGAGCAGTACTTC
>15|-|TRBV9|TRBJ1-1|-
CASSVDLSSGTEAFF
TGTGCCAGCAGCGTAGATCTAAGTTCGGGAACTGAAGCTTTCTTT
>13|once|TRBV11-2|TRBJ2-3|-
CASSLGTSDTQYF
TGTGCCAGCAGCTTAGGAACCTCAGATACGCAGTATTTT
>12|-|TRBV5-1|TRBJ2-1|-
CASSLGSREQFF
TGCGCCAGCAGCTTGGGCAGCCGGGAGCAGTTCTTC
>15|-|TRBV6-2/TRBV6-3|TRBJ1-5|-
CASSYSNSRNQPQHF
TGTGCCAGCAGTTACTCGAACAGCCGCAATCAGCCCCAGCATTTT
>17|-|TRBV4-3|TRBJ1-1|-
CASSQDIRSGMNTEAFF
TGCGCCAGCAGCCAAGACATTAGATCAGGGATGAACACTGAAGCTTTCTTT
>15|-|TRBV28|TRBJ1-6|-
CASSLEGTRNSPLHF
TGTGCCAGCAGTTTAGAAGGGACACGGAATTCACCCCTCCACTTT
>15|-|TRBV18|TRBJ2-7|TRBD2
CASSRELAGVYEQYF
TGTGCCAGCTCGCGAGAACTAGCGGGGGTCTACGAGCAGTACTTC
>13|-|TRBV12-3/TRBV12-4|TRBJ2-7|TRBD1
CASSFGQVYEQYF
TGTGCCAGCAGCTTCGGACAGGTCTACGAGCAGTACTTC
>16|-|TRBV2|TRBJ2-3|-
CASSEGSGTNTDTQYF
TGTGCCAGCAGTGAGGGTTCCGGGACGAACACAGATACGCAGTATTTT
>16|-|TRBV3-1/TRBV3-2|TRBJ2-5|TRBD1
CASSKAGQGLSETQYF
TGTGCCAGCAGCAAGGCGGGACAGGGTTTATCAGAGACCCAGTACTTC
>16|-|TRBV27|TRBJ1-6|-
CASIARGDEWNSPLHF
TGTGCCAGCATCGCGCGGGGAGACGAATGGAATTCACCCCTCCACTTT
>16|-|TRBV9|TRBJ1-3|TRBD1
CASSPRTGGAGNTIYF
TGTGCCAGCAGCCCCCGTACAGGGGGCGCCGGAAACACCATATATTTT
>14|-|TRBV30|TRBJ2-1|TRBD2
CAWRRTSGASEQFF
TGTGCCTGGCGACGGACTAGCGGGGCTTCTGAGCAGTTCTTC
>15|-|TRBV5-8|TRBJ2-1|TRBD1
CASSLQGGAYNEQFF
TGTGCCAGCAGCTTACAAGGGGGCGCTTACAATGAGCAGTTCTTC
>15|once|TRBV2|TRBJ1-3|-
CATIGGGSSGNTIYF
TGTGCCACTATAGGCGGGGGGAGCTCTGGAAACACCATATATTTT
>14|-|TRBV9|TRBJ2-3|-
CASSVPSRTDTQYF
TGTGCCAGCAGCGTTCCCTCCCGGACAGATACGCAGTATTTT
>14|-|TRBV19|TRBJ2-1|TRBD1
CASSIQGANNEQFF
TGTGCCAGTAGTATACAGGGGGCGAACAATGAGCAGTTCTTC
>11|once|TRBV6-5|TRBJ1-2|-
CASAGNNGYTF
TGTGCCAGCGCAGGGAATAATGGCTACACCTTC
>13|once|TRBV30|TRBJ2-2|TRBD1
CAWRQGVRGGLFF
TGTGCCTGGAGACAGGGGGTACGGGGTGGGCTGTTTTTT
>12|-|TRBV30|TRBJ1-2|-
CAWWSGKDGYTF
TGTGCCTGGTGGTCAGGGAAAGATGGCTACACCTTC
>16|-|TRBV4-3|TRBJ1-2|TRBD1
CASSQGLTGDNYGYTF
TGCGCCAGCAGCCAAGGCTTGACAGGGGATAACTATGGCTACACCTTC
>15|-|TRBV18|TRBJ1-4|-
CASSPQGASNEKLFF
TGTGCCAGCTCACCCCAGGGTGCTTCTAATGAAAAACTGTTTTTT
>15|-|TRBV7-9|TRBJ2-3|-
CASSARGGGTDTQYF
TGTGCCAGCAGCGCCCGCGGAGGGGGGACAGATACGCAGTATTTT
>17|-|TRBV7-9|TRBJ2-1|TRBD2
CASSGLAGRSSYNEQFF
TGTGCCAGCAGCGGACTAGCGGGGCGAAGCTCCTACAATGAGCAGTTCTTC
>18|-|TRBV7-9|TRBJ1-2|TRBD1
CASSPPLDRAWDNYGYTF
TGTGCCAGCAGCCCCCCTTTGGACAGGGCTTGGGATAACTATGGCTACACCTTC
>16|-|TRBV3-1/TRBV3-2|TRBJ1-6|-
CASSPPGVSYNSPLHF
TGTGCCAGCAGCCCCCCTGGGGTCTCCTATAATTCACCCCTCCACTTT
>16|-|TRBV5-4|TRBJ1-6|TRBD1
CASSRPTDREGSPLHF
TGTGCCAGCAGCCGCCCTACCGACAGGGAAGGATCACCCCTCCACTTT
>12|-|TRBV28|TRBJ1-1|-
CASSNDGPEAFF
TGTGCCAGCAGTAACGACGGCCCTGAAGCTTTCTTT
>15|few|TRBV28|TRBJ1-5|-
CASSLSTGSNQPQHF
TGTGCCAGCAGTTTAAGTACAGGGTCTAATCAGCCCCAGCATTTT
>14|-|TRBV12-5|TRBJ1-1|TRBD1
CASGFQGGGTEAFF
TGTGCTAGTGGTTTTCAAGGGGGCGGAACTGAAGCTTTCTTT
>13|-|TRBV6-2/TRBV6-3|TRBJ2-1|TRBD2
CASSGGGINEQFF
TGTGCCAGCAGTGGGGGGGGGATTAATGAGCAGTTCTTC
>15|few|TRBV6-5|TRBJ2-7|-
CASRYTQGTTYEQYF
TGTGCCAGCAGATATACACAGGGGACTACTTACGAGCAGTACTTC
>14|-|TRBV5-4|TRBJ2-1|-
CASNTPTGLNEQFF
TGTGCCAGCAACACCCCCACAGGGCTGAATGAGCAGTTCTTC
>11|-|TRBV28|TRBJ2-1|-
CASSLNNEQFF
TGTGCCAGCAGTCTGAACAATGAGCAGTTCTTC
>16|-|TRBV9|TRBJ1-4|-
CASRQWLKTLDRFGAF
TGTGCCAGCAGACAGTGGCTTAAAACTCTCGACCGGTTTGGGGCATTT
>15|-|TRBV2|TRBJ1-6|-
CASSERPRGNSPLHF
TGTGCCAGCAGTGAACGGCCTCGGGGGAATTCCCCCCTCCACTTT
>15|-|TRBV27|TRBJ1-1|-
CASSLGTGANTEAFF
TGTGCCAGCAGTTTAGGGACCGGGGCGAACACTGAAGCTTTCTTT
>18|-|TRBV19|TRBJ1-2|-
CASSIALPQGPPSHGYTF
TGTGCCAGTAGTATAGCCCTACCACAGGGCCCACCCTCCCATGGCTACACCTTC
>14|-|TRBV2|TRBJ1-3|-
CASTWGNTGNTIYF
TGTGCCAGCACATGGGGGAATACAGGAAACACCATATATTTT
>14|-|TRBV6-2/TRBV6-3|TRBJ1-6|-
CASNPGYNNSPLHF
TGTGCCAGCAACCCGGGATACAATAATTCACCCCTCCACTTT
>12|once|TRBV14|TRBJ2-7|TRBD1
CASSHGQGEQYF
TGTGCCAGCAGCCATGGACAGGGGGAGCAGTACTTC
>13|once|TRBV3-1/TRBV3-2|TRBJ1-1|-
CASSQVVGTEAFF
TGTGCCAGCAGCCAAGTGGTTGGCACTGAAGCTTTCTTT
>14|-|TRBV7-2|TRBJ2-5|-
CASSTNSVQETQYF
TGTGCCAGCAGTACCAATAGCGTGCAAGAGACCCAGTACTTC
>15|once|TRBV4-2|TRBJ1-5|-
CASSQEETSNQPQHF
TGTGCCAGCAGCCAGGAAGAGACTAGCAATCAGCCCCAGCATTTT
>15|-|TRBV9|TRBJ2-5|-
CASSLRASEQETQYF
TGTGCCAGCAGCCTCCGCGCTAGCGAGCAAGAGACCCAGTACTTC
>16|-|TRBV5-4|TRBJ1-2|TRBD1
CASSLATQGPLYGYTF
TGTGCCAGCAGCTTGGCCACACAGGGGCCCCTCTATGGCTACACCTTC
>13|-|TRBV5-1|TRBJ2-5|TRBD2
CASGGDSQETQYF
TGCGCCAGCGGGGGGGACTCTCAAGAGACCCAGTACTTC
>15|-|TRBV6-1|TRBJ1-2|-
CASSEPPGPLYGYTF
TGTGCCAGCAGTGAACCCCCGGGCCCCCTCTATGGCTACACCTTC
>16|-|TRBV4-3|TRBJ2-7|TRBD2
CASSQDLTSASYEQYF
TGCGCCAGCAGCCAAGACCTGACTAGCGCGAGCTACGAGCAGTACTTC
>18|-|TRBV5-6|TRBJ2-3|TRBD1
CASSLLGTGVLGTDTQYF
TGTGCCAGCAGCTTGTTGGGGACAGGGGTCCTTGGCACAGATACGCAGTATTTT